This is a list of T cell receptor beta chains from one sample in a study of blood T cell repertoires in COVID-19. TCRdb's copy holds only in-frame clones and misses some; the assay was immunoSEQ multiplex PCR. Counted here are over 200,000 clones, about 88% occurring once; the ten biggest clones make up under 2.5%. The sequenced material came from peripheral blood. The source is a man in his forties with active or convalescent COVID-19. Each CDR3 is given with its conserved first and last residue. A D gene is named only where the DNA matches it firmly. Not every row has a clone size; where given, it reads once, few, many or a size class.

TRBD1	-	TRBJ1-2	TRBV29-1	TGCAGCGTTGGACAGGGGGTTAACTATGGCTACACCTTC	CSVGQGVNYGYTF
TRBD1	-	TRBJ1-1	TRBV19	TGTGCCAGTAAAAACAGGGGAAGCACTGAAGCTTTCTTT	CASKNRGSTEAFF
-	-	TRBJ1-1	TRBV9	TGTGCCAGCAGCGTAGGCACCTCAGGGACTGAAGCTTTCTTT	CASSVGTSGTEAFF
-	-	TRBJ2-6	TRBV23-1	TGCGCCAGCAGTCAATCGGTGGGAGGTCCTGGGGCCAACGTCCTGACTTTC	CASSQSVGGPGANVLTF
-	once	TRBJ1-1	TRBV2	TGTGCCAGCAGTGAAGCGTCCAGGGTGGCCGGAGCTTTCTTT	CASSEASRVAGAFF
-	-	TRBJ1-6	TRBV5-1	TGCGCCAGCAGCTCGGGACAACACTCCTATAATTCACCCCTCCACTTT	CASSSGQHSYNSPLHF
-	-	TRBJ2-1	TRBV5-6	TGTGCCAGCAGCTTGGTAAAGGGGGGGTGGTCCTACAATGAGCAGTTCTTC	CASSLVKGGWSYNEQFF
-	-	TRBJ1-2	TRBV19	TGTGCCAGTAGTTTGGCAGGGAACTATGGCTACACCTTC	CASSLAGNYGYTF
-	-	TRBJ1-5	TRBV3-1/TRBV3-2	TGTGCCAGCAGCCCCGGTGGGAGGGGGCCCCAGCATTTT	CASSPGGRGPQHF
-	-	TRBJ1-4	TRBV2	TGTGCCAGCAGCGTACGAAGGACTTTAACTAATGAAAAACTGTTTTTT	CASSVRRTLTNEKLFF
TRBD1	-	TRBJ2-7	TRBV7-9	TGTGCCAGCTCCCCAGGGCAGGGGGTTTCCTACGAGCAGTACTTC	CASSPGQGVSYEQYF
-	-	TRBJ2-7	TRBV24-1	TGTGCCACCGGAGCCGGCTACGAGCAGTACTTC	CATGAGYEQYF
-	-	TRBJ1-2	TRBV6-6	TGTGCCAGCAGTTCCACAGGGTTATATGGCTACACCTTC	CASSSTGLYGYTF
TRBD2	once	TRBJ2-7	TRBV30	TGTGCCTGGAGTACCGTAGCGGGGAGCTCCGAGCAGTACTTC	CAWSTVAGSSEQYF
TRBD1	-	TRBJ1-1	TRBV19	TGTGCCAGTAGTATTGGGACAGGGCTGACTGAAGCTTTCTTT	CASSIGTGLTEAFF
-	-	TRBJ1-2	TRBV7-9	TGTGCCAGCAGCTTAGTTGGAGGGGCTGATCTCTATGGCTACACCTTC	CASSLVGGADLYGYTF
-	-	TRBJ2-1	TRBV3-1/TRBV3-2	TGTGCCAGCAGCCAACCAGGATTCAATGAGCAGTTCTTC	CASSQPGFNEQFF
-	-	TRBJ2-7	TRBV24-1	TGTGCCACCAGTGAGGCTGGCGAGCAGTACTTC	CATSEAGEQYF
TRBD1	few	TRBJ2-3	TRBV19	TGTGCCAGTAGCGCGATCCCGACAGGGACAGATACGCAGTATTTT	CASSAIPTGTDTQYF
-	-	TRBJ1-3	TRBV5-4	TGTGCCAGCAGCTTGTCCGGGTCTGGAAACACCATATATTTT	CASSLSGSGNTIYF
-	-	TRBJ2-2	TRBV7-3	TGTGCCAGCAGCTCCCCGGGACACGGGGAGCTGTTTTTT	CASSSPGHGELFF
-	-	TRBJ1-1	TRBV30	TGTGCCTGGAGTGTACTAGTGGGTCTGGGGGAGGACACTGAAGCTTTCTTT	CAWSVLVGLGEDTEAFF
TRBD1	-	TRBJ1-1	TRBV11-3	TGTGCCAGCAGCTTAGGGACAGGCGGGCCTGAAGCTTTCTTT	CASSLGTGGPEAFF
TRBD1	-	TRBJ1-1	TRBV6-5	TGTGCCAGCAGTCTTACAGGGGGAAGCACTGAAGCTTTCTTT	CASSLTGGSTEAFF
TRBD1	-	TRBJ2-7	TRBV9	TGTGCCAGCAGCGCCCGGGACAGGGGTAGCTACGAGCAGTACTTC	CASSARDRGSYEQYF
TRBD1	-	TRBJ1-5	TRBV11-1	TGTGCCAGCAGCACAGGGGAGAATCAGCCCCAGCATTTT	CASSTGENQPQHF
-	-	TRBJ1-3	TRBV13	TGTGCCAGCAGCTTTCTAGGAAACACCATATATTTT	CASSFLGNTIYF
TRBD1	-	TRBJ1-4	TRBV3-1/TRBV3-2	TGTGCCAGCAGCCAACAGGACAGGGGAAAACTGTTTTTT	CASSQQDRGKLFF
TRBD2	once	TRBJ2-5	TRBV7-6	TGTGCCAGCAGCCCGACTAGCGGGGGAGACTTACTAGAGACCCAGTACTTC	CASSPTSGGDLLETQYF
TRBD1	-	TRBJ1-6	TRBV7-8	TGTGCCAGCAGCTTAGTCCGGGACAGAAATTCACCCCTCCACTTT	CASSLVRDRNSPLHF
TRBD2	-	TRBJ2-7	TRBV5-1	TGCGCCAGCAGCTCTCAACTAGCGGGAGTGGAGGAGCAGTACTTC	CASSSQLAGVEEQYF
TRBD2	-	TRBJ2-1	TRBV7-2	TGTGCCAGCAGCTTGGGGGACTATGTTTACAATGAGCAGTTCTTC	CASSLGDYVYNEQFF
-	-	TRBJ1-2	TRBV28	TGTGCCAGCCTAACCAGTGTGCGGGGCTATGGCTACACCTTC	CASLTSVRGYGYTF
TRBD2	-	TRBJ2-7	TRBV7-2	TGTGCCAGCAGGCCAGCGGGAGGGAACGAGCAGTACTTC	CASRPAGGNEQYF
TRBD1	few	TRBJ1-2	TRBV6-5	TGTGCCAGCACAGGACAGGGGAGGGTGGGCTATGGCTACACCTTC	CASTGQGRVGYGYTF
-	-	TRBJ1-1	TRBV9	TGTGCCAGCAGCGTAGATTTAAGCGGTGAAGCTTTCTTT	CASSVDLSGEAFF
TRBD2	-	TRBJ2-7	TRBV27	TGTGCCAGCAGTTTATCGGCTAGCGGATACTACGAGCAGTACTTC	CASSLSASGYYEQYF
-	-	TRBJ2-5	TRBV12-3/TRBV12-4	TGTGCCAGCAGCTGGGGGGTACAAGAGACCCAGTACTTC	CASSWGVQETQYF
TRBD1	-	TRBJ2-7	TRBV28	TGTGCCAGCAGTTATAACAGGGGGCCGTGGCAGTACTTC	CASSYNRGPWQYF
-	once	TRBJ2-7	TRBV9	TGTGCCAGCAGCGCTGGGGGGGGCGCTTCCTACGAGCAGTACTTC	CASSAGGGASYEQYF
TRBD1	-	TRBJ2-7	TRBV5-1	TGCGCCAGCAGTCGTGACAGGGGCCACGAGCAGTACTTC	CASSRDRGHEQYF
-	-	TRBJ2-1	TRBV11-2	TGTGCCAGCAGCCCTGGGGGGGCTAGGAATGAGCAGTTCTTC	CASSPGGARNEQFF
TRBD1	-	TRBJ2-1	TRBV10-1	TGCGCCAGCAGTGAGGCCAGGGGGCCTAAGGTGCAGTTCTTC	CASSEARGPKVQFF
-	-	TRBJ2-5	TRBV9	TGTGCCAGCAGCGTGGGAGGCAGGGTCCAAGAGACCCAGTACTTC	CASSVGGRVQETQYF
-	-	TRBJ2-5	TRBV7-9	TGTGCCAGCAGCCCAACTAGATCGGGGACCCAGTACTTC	CASSPTRSGTQYF
TRBD1	-	TRBJ1-5	TRBV28	TGTGCCAGCGGGACAGGGTATGGCAATCAGCCCCAGCATTTT	CASGTGYGNQPQHF